The 22 T cell receptor beta chains below were found in one sample sequenced in a study of T-cell memory formation after mild COVID-19. TCRdb re-called the 5' RACE reads with MiXCR, one entry per CDR3 protein. Of around 450,000 distinct CDR3 sequences in the sample, more than 20% were seen once. Sequencing was carried out using PBMCs or a T cell subset sorted from them (not recorded which). These receptors came from an adult woman who had mild COVID-19 (a few samples of this study predate the infection). Cell type and time point are not known.

This clonotype was counted between two and nine times. The genes are TRBV30 and TRBJ1-5; D ambiguous. The V and J ends lost 1 base and 1 base respectively, with 8 bases between them. From germline, CDR1 is GTSNPN and CDR2 SVGIG (reference sequence). The CDR3 is 14 residues long. The CDR3 nucleotides read TGTGCCTGGAGTGGGGTGTTGAGCAATCAGCCCCAGCATTTT. This translates into CAWSGVLSNQPQHF.

Of note for this clonotype: Relative to the germline gene, one junction end is altered; a read error may explain this. Here the CDR3 DNA reads TGCGACAGCAGCCAAGGGGCGGGAGCGGACACCGGGGAGCTGTTTTTT. It encodes CDSSQGAGADTGELFF. This rearrangement joins TRBV4-3 to TRBJ2-2, with 7 bases identical to TRBD2. The germline V gene has CDR1 LGHNA and CDR2 YSLEER. This CDR3 has 16 amino acids.

The chain is built from TRBV20-1 and TRBJ2-7; 9 bases match TRBD2. The CDR3 is 14 residues long. Germline loops: CDR1 DFQATT, CDR2 SNEGSKA (reference sequence). Trimming cost V 6 bases and J 0 bases; bases outside gene matches: 6. CDR3 protein: CSAGRTSDSYEQYF. CDR3 in DNA: TGCAGTGCGGGGAGGACTAGCGACTCCTACGAGCAGTACTTC.

This clonotype was seen many times. CDR3 loop: CASSLGPLNTEAFF. CDR3 DNA sequence: TGTGCCAGCAGCTTGGGACCGTTGAACACTGAAGCTTTCTTT. The chain couples TRBV5-5 to TRBJ1-1; D gene ambiguous. There are 14 residues in the CDR3. Germline V CDR1 and CDR2: SGHKS, YYEKEE (reference sequence). V was clipped by 0 bases and J by 0 bases, with 6 bases between them. Full variable domain (outside the CDR3, taken from reference TRBV5-5 and TRBJ1-1): DAGVTQSPTHLIKTRGQQVTLRCSPISGHKSVSWYQQVLGQGPQFIFQYYEKEERGRGNFPDRFSARQFPNYSSELNVNALLLGDSALYLCASSLGPLNTEAFFGQGTRLTVV.

V is TRBV18 and J is TRBJ2-5, with D perhaps matching TRBD1 (6 bases). V was cut by 0 bases and J by 6 bases, with 14 bases left in between. The germline gives CDR1 KGHSH, CDR2 LQKENI. The CDR3 runs to 15 residues. The CDR3 loop is CASSPPSRGEKTQYF. The CDR3 DNA follows: TGTGCCAGCTCACCACCCTCCAGGGGAGAAAAGACCCAGTACTTC.

This clonotype was counted between two and nine times. This chain connects TRBV28 to TRBJ2-2; 9 nucleotides line up with TRBD1. The junction had 6 bases not matched to a gene; V was cut back by 3 bases and J by 4 bases. In germline, CDR1 is MDHEN, CDR2 SYDVKM. This CDR3 region has 16 residues. In nucleotides, the CDR3 is TGTGCCAGCAGTTTCGCCGGGACAGGGATCACCGGGGAGCTGTTTTTT. It yields the protein CASSFAGTGITGELFF.

This clonotype was recorded a few times. The V call is TRBV25-1, the J call TRBJ2-5, with D hard to call. The CDR3 totals 15 residues. The V gene's germline CDR1 is MGHDK and CDR2 SYGVNS. V was cut by 4 bases and J by 7 bases, with 19 bases left in between. The DNA of the CDR3 is TGTGCCAGCAGTGCTCGGGCTACTCGCCGGACGACCCAGTACTTC. As protein: CASSARATRRTTQYF.

This clonotype was detected only a few times. The gene calls are TRBV7-9 and TRBJ2-1; the D is unclear. V shed 5 bases and J shed 8 bases, with 10 bases lying between them. This CDR3 is built from 12 residues. From germline, CDR1 is SEHNR and CDR2 FQNEAQ (reference sequence). CDR3 in DNA: TGTGCCAGCAGCCACCAGTCTTATGAGCAGTTCTTC. Amino acid sequence: CASSHQSYEQFF.

The gene calls are TRBV4-3 and TRBJ2-5, with D hard to call. V was shortened by 1 base and J by 5 bases, with 8 bases between the two germline ends. CDR1 and CDR2 (germline): LGHNA, YSLEER. This CDR3 is 13 amino acids long. The CDR3 nucleotides are TGCGCCAGCAGCCAAGTATATGGGGAGACCCAGTACTTC. Amino acids: CASSQVYGETQYF.

This clonotype was seen only a few times. As DNA, the CDR3 is TGTGCCATCTCAGGCCCGGCGGATGGCTACACCTTC. It encodes CAISGPADGYTF. The chain joins TRBV10-3 to TRBJ1-2; D gene uncertain. Trimming stripped 8 bases from V and 6 bases from J, with 13 bases between. Germline V gene sequence: CDR1 ENHRY, CDR2 SYGVKD. The CDR3 loop spans 12 amino acids.

The rearrangement links TRBV7-2 to TRBJ2-2, with 9 bases aligning to TRBD1. Germline V CDR1 and CDR2: SGHTA, FQGNSA. After removal of 3 bases from V and 6 bases from J, the junction contained 11 bases not matched to a gene. This CDR3 is 17 amino acids long. CDR3 in amino acids: CASSFTQGAFVAGELFF. The DNA for the CDR3 is TGTGCCAGCAGCTTTACACAGGGGGCTTTTGTAGCCGGGGAGCTGTTTTTT.

V is TRBV12-3 or TRBV12-4 and J is TRBJ1-5; D is possibly TRBD1 (6 bases). Trimming pared 6 bases from V and 0 bases from J, leaving 9 bases between. The CDR3 extends over 14 amino acids. The CDR3 nucleotides are TGTGCCAGCAGGGAGACAGGTAGCAATCAGCCCCAGCATTTT. Its translation: CASRETGSNQPQHF.

There are a few counts of this clonotype. V gene TRBV19 combines with J gene TRBJ2-3, with 8 bases that match TRBD1. The germline V gene has CDR1 LNHDA and CDR2 SQIVND (reference sequence). Trimming took 7 bases from V and 3 from J; bases not matched to a gene: 0. CDR3 length: 12 amino acids. CDR3 protein: CASNRGTDTQYF. Here the CDR3 DNA reads TGTGCCAGTAACAGGGGGACAGATACGCAGTATTTT.

The chain is built from TRBV12-3 or TRBV12-4 and TRBJ2-5; a weak D match, TRBD1 (6 bases). V shed 6 bases and J shed 1 base, with 9 bases lying between them. CDR3 length equals 13 residues. Here the CDR3 DNA reads TGTGCCAGCAGGGAACAGGGCCAAGAGACCCAGTACTTC. Translating gives CASREQGQETQYF.

The chain links TRBV7-9 to TRBJ2-3; D remains ambiguous. Between the trimmed V and J ends, which lost 1 base and 0 bases, there was a span of 8 bases. This CDR3 spans 15 amino acids. Germline CDR1 reads SEHNR; CDR2 reads FQNEAQ (reference sequence). CDR3 bases: TGTGCCAGCAGCTTAGTTTTGCGGAGCACAGATACGCAGTATTTT. This encodes CASSLVLRSTDTQYF.

V usage is TRBV5-1 and J usage is TRBJ1-4; possibly TRBD1 for D (5 bases). CDR1 and CDR2 (germline): SGHRS, YFSETQ. This CDR3 has 18 amino acids. Trimming removed 0 bases from V and 5 bases from J, with 20 bases in between. The CDR3 here is CASSLGLVVARANEKLFF. In nucleotides, the CDR3 is TGCGCCAGCAGCTTGGGCTTGGTTGTAGCCAGGGCCAATGAAAAACTGTTTTTT. The full variable domain, in which reference TRBV5-1 and TRBJ1-4 provide the parts outside the CDR3, is KAGVTQTPRYLIKTRGQQVTLSCSPISGHRSVSWYQQTPGQGLQFLFEYFSETQRNKGNFPGRFSGRQFSNSRSEMNVSTLELGDSALYLCASSLGLVVARANEKLFFGSGTQLSVL.

The chain employs TRBV5-8 and TRBJ2-5, with 7 bases aligning to TRBD2. The V gene end was trimmed by 4 bases and the J gene end by 2 bases; junction bases not matched to a gene: 8. The CDR3 runs 15 residues. Germline V gene sequence: CDR1 SGHTS, CDR2 YDEGEE. CDR3 region: CASSERGGGQETQYF. CDR3 sequence (DNA): TGTGCCAGCAGCGAACGAGGCGGGGGTCAAGAGACCCAGTACTTC.

J is TRBJ2-3 and V is TRBV11-3; 8 nucleotides agree with TRBD1. J gave up 3 bases and V 2 bases, and 4 bases lay outside the gene matches. This CDR3 spans 15 amino acids. CDR1 is SGHNT, CDR2 YENEEA, per germline. Written as DNA, the CDR3 is TGTGCCAGCAGCTTACGGACAGGGATAACAGATACGCAGTATTTT. Amino acids: CASSLRTGITDTQYF.

This chain joins TRBV6-5 and TRBJ2-7, with TRBD2 matching over 13 bases. The CDR3 sequence is 15 residues long. Germline values: CDR1 MNHEY, CDR2 SVGAGI. Trimming removed 6 bases from V and 7 bases from J; junction bases left unmatched: 9. The CDR3, as DNA: TGTGCCAGCAGACTAGCGGGAGGGCCCCGGAGTGAGCAGTACTTC. It translates to CASRLAGGPRSEQYF.

This clonotype showed up just a few times. This sequence joins TRBV7-8 and TRBJ2-7, with 13 bases matching TRBD2. CDR1 and CDR2 from the germline V gene are SGHVS and FQNEAQ. The CDR3 is 15 residues long. V was clipped by 6 bases and J by 4 bases; unmatched bases: 6. The CDR3 sequence: CASSLLTSGGYEQYF. CDR3 sequence (DNA): TGTGCCAGCAGTTTATTGACTAGCGGGGGGTACGAGCAGTACTTC.

This clonotype was recorded a few times. V is TRBV6-5 and J is TRBJ2-5, with D perhaps being TRBD1 or TRBD2 (6 bases each). The V gene's germline CDR1 is MNHEY and CDR2 SVGAGI. Between the trimmed V and J ends, which lost 8 bases and 5 bases, there was a span of 21 bases. The CDR3 length is 15 residues. The CDR3 nucleotides read TGTGCCAGCGGGGGCTTTCACGGGAGTGATGAGACCCAGTACTTC. It yields the protein CASGGFHGSDETQYF.

This clonotype was found a few times. The gene calls are TRBV27 and TRBJ2-3; no clear D. This CDR3 is built from 16 residues. Trimming shortened V by 7 bases and J by 2 bases, and 19 bases separated the two germline ends. Germline loops: CDR1 MNHEY, CDR2 SMNVEV (reference sequence). The CDR3, as DNA: TGTGCCAGCAAGACCGACCCAACGAGTTTCACAGATACGCAGTATTTT. Translated: CASKTDPTSFTDTQYF.